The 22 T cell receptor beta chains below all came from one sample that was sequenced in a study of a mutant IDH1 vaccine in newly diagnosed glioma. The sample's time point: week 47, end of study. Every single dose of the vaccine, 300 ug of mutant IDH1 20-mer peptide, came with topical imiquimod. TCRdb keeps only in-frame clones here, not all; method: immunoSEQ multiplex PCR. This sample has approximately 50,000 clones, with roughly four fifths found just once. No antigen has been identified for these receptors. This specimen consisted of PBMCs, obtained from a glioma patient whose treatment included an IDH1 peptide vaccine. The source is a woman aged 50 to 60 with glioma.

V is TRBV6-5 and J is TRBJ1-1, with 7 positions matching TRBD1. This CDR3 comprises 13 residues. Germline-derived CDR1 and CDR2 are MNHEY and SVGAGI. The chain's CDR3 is CGARRGAAGEAFF. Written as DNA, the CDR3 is TGTGGCGCCCGCAGGGGGGCCGCTGGTGAAGCTTTCTTT.

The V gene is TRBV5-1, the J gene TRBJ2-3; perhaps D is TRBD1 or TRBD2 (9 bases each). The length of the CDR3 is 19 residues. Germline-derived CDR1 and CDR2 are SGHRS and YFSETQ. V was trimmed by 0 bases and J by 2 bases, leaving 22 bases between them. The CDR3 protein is CASSLDRGRSGGPTDTQYF. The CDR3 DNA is TGCGCCAGCAGCTTGGACAGGGGGCGTAGCGGGGGCCCCACAGATACGCAGTATTTT.

Here the CDR3 DNA reads TGTGCCAGCAGCCCTGGACAGGGAGGGGGGGAGCAGTACTTC. Its protein product is CASSPGQGGGEQYF. The V call is TRBV9, the J call TRBJ2-7, with D possibly TRBD1 on 8 matching bases. Per the germline V gene, CDR1 is SGDLS and CDR2 is YYNGEE. The CDR3 extends over 14 amino acids. The germline V and J ends were trimmed by 4 bases and 7 bases, with 18 bases remaining between them.

CDR3 sequence (DNA): TGTGCCTTTTCGACTAGCCCGGCCCCCGGGGAGCTGTTTTTT. It encodes CAFSTSPAPGELFF. The chain joins TRBV30 to TRBJ2-2; 7 positions agree with TRBD2. CDR3 length: 14 residues. V lost 7 bases to trimming and J lost 6 bases; unmatched junction nucleotides: 11. The germline V gene encodes CDR1 GTSNPN and CDR2 SVGIG (reference sequence).

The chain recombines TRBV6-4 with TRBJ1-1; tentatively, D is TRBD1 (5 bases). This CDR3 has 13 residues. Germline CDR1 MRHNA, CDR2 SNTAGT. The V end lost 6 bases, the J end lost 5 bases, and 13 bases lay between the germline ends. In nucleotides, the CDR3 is TGTGCCAGCAGCCAGGGTTCGGGTACTGAAGCTTTCTTT. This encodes CASSQGSGTEAFF.

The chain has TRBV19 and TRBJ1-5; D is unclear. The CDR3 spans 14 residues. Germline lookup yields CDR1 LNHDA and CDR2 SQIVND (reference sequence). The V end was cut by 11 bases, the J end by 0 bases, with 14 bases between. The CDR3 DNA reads TGTGCCTCCCAACCAGAATATAGCAATCAGCCCCAGCATTTT. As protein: CASQPEYSNQPQHF.

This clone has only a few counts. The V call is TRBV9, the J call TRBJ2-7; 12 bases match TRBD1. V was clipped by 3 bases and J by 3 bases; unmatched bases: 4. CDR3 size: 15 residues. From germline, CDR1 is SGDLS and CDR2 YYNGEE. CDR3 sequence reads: CASSGGQGAVYEQYF. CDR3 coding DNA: TGTGCCAGCAGCGGGGGACAGGGGGCGGTCTACGAGCAGTACTTC.

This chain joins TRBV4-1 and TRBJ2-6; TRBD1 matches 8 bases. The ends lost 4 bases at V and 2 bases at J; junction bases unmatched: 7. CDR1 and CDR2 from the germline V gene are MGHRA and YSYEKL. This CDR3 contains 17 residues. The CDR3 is CASSRGQGLTGANVLTF. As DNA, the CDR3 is TGCGCCAGCAGCCGAGGACAGGGCCTTACTGGGGCCAACGTCCTGACTTTC.

The CDR3 DNA is TGTGCCAGCAGCGGGACAGGGGGCACCGGGGAGCTGTTTTTT. Residues: CASSGTGGTGELFF. The V call is TRBV9, the J call TRBJ2-2, with 10 bases identical to TRBD1. The CDR3 runs 14 residues. V lost 3 bases to trimming and J lost 4 bases; unmatched junction nucleotides: 0. Looked up from germline, CDR1 is SGDLS and CDR2 is YYNGEE.

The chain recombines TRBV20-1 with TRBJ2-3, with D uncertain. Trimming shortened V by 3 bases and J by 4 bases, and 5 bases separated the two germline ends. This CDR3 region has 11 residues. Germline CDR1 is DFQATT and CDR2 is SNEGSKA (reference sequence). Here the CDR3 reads CSASIPDTQYF. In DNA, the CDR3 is TGCAGTGCTAGTATCCCAGATACGCAGTATTTT.

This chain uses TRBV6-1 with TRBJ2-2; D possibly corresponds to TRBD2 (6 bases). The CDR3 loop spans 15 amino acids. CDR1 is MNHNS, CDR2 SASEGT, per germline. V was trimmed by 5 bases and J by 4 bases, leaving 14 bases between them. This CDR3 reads CASSNWEAGTGELFF. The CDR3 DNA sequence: TGTGCCAGCAGTAATTGGGAAGCGGGCACCGGGGAGCTGTTTTTT.

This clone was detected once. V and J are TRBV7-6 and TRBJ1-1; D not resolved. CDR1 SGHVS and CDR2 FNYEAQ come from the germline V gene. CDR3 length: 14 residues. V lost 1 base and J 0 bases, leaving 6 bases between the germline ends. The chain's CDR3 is CASSLELLNTEAFF. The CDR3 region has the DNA TGTGCCAGCAGCTTAGAGTTGTTGAACACTGAAGCTTTCTTT.

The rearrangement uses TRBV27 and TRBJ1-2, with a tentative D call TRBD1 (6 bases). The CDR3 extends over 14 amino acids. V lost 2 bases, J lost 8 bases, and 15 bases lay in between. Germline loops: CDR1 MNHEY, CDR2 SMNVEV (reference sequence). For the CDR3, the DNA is TGTGCCAGCAGTTTAGAGGGCAGGGGAGGGGGCTACACCTTC. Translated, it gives CASSLEGRGGGYTF.

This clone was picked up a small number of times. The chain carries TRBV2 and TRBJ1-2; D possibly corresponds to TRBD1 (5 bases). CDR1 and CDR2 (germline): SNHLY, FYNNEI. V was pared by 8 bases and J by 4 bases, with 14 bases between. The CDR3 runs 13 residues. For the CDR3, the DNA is TGTGCCAGCTTAAGGGGCCGTGGCTATGGCTACACCTTC. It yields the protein CASLRGRGYGYTF.

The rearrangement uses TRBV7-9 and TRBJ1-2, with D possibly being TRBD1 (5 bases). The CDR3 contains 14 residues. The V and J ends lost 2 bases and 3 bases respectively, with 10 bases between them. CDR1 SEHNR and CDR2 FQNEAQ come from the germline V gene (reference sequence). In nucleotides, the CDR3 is TGTGCCAGCAGCTTATGGGGGGACTACTATGGCTACACCTTC. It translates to CASSLWGDYYGYTF.

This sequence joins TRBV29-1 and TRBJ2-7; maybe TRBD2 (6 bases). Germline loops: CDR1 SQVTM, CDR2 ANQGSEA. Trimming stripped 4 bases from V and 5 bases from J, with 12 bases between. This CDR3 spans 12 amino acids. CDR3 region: CSVVAATNEQYF. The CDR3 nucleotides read TGCAGCGTTGTAGCGGCGACTAACGAGCAGTACTTC.

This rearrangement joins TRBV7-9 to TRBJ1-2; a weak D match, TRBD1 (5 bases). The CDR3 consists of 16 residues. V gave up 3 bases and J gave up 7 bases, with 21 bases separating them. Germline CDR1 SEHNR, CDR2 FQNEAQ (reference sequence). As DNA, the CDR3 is TGTGCCAGCAGCTTTAATTCAGCGGGACCCATTTCTGGCTACACCTTC. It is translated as CASSFNSAGPISGYTF.

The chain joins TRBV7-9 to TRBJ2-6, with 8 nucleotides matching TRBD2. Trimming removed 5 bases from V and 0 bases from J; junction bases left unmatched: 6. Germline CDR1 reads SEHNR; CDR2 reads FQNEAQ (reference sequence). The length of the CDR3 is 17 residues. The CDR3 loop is CASSPSGGYSGANVLTF. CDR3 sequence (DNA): TGTGCCAGCAGCCCGAGCGGGGGATACTCTGGGGCCAACGTCCTGACTTTC.

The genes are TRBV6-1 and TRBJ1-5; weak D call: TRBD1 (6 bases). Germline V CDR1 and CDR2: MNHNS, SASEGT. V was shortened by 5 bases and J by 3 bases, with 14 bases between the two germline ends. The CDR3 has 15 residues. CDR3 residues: CASSLEDRPNQPQHF. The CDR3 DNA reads TGTGCCAGCAGTTTGGAGGACAGACCCAATCAGCCCCAGCATTTT.

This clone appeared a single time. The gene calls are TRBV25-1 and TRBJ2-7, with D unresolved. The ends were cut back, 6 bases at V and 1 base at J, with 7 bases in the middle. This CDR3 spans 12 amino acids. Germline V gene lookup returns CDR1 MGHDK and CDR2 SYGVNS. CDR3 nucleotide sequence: TGTGCCAGCAGGGGTCTATCCTACGAGCAGTACTTC. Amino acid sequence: CASRGLSYEQYF.

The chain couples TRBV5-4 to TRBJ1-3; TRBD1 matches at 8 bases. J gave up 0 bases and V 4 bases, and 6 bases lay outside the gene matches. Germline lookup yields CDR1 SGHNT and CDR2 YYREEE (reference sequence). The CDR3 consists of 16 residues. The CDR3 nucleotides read TGTGCCAGCAGCCTACCAGGGGGCCCCTCTGGAAACACCATATATTTT. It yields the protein CASSLPGGPSGNTIYF.

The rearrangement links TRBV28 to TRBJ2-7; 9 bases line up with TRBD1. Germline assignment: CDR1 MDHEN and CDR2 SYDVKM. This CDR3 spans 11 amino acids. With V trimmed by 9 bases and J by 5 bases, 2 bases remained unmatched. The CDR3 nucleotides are TGTGCCAGGACAGGGGGAGACGAGCAGTACTTC. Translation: CARTGGDEQYF.